Following are 26 T cell receptor beta chains from one sample sequenced in a study of blood T cell repertoires in COVID-19. TCRdb's copy holds only in-frame clones and misses some; the assay was immunoSEQ multiplex PCR. Among about 120,000 clones listed, about four fifths were seen once. Sequences were obtained from peripheral blood. The receptors here all came from a human donor in a cohort sampled during active COVID-19.

This clone was counted only a few times. The chain is built from TRBV5-1 and TRBJ2-1; 8 bases are shared with TRBD2. Germline V CDR1 and CDR2: SGHRS, YFSETQ. Unmatched junction bases numbered 4, after V lost 0 bases and J lost 2 bases. This CDR3 is built from 16 residues. CDR3 amino acids: CASSLASGGAYNEQFF. The CDR3 DNA sequence: TGCGCCAGCAGCTTGGCCAGCGGGGGAGCCTACAATGAGCAGTTCTTC. The complete variable domain, with remaining parts taken from reference TRBV5-1 and TRBJ2-1, reads KAGVTQTPRYLIKTRGQQVTLSCSPISGHRSVSWYQQTPGQGLQFLFEYFSETQRNKGNFPGRFSGRQFSNSRSEMNVSTLELGDSALYLCASSLASGGAYNEQFFGPGTRLTVL.

On this clone: The sample contains more than one DNA sequence encoding this CDR3. The chain couples TRBV6-2 or TRBV6-3 to TRBJ2-3, with 11 bases aligning to TRBD2. V trimming: 3 bases; J trimming: 4 bases; junction bases outside the gene matches: 6. Germline V lookup: CDR1 MNHEY, CDR2 SVGEGT. The CDR3 covers 16 residues. Here the CDR3 DNA reads TGTGCCAGCAGTTATCGGCCTAGCGGGGGGTCAGATACGCAGTATTTT. Amino acids: CASSYRPSGGSDTQYF.

The V gene is TRBV11-2, the J gene TRBJ1-3; 7 bases map to TRBD1. Germline V gene data show CDR1 as SGHAT and CDR2 as FQNNGV. The CDR3 has 15 residues. Losses at the gene ends were 1 base for V and 4 bases for J; bases not matched to a gene: 4. CDR3 region: CASSLGTGAGNTIYF. The CDR3 coding sequence is TGTGCCAGCAGCTTAGGCACAGGGGCAGGAAACACCATATATTTT.

J is TRBJ1-1 and V is TRBV5-1; D uncertain. V was trimmed by 0 bases and J by 3 bases, leaving 18 bases between them. CDR3 length: 17 amino acids. In germline, CDR1 is SGHRS, CDR2 YFSETQ. CDR3 sequence (DNA): TGCGCCAGCAGCTTGGCCCGGAAACTGACGGAGCACACTGAAGCTTTCTTT. Translation gives CASSLARKLTEHTEAFF.

This clone has more than one count but fewer than ten. The J gene is TRBJ2-7, the V gene TRBV21-1; the table's D call TRBD1 went unverified against the DNA. TRBV21-1 has pseudogene status. The CDR3 extends over 15 amino acids. CDR3 nucleotide sequence: TGTGCCAGCAGTAATCCGGGACAGGGTACCTACGAGCAGTACTTC. Protein: CASSNPGQGTYEQYF.

The chain combines TRBV11-1 with TRBJ2-5; TRBD1 matches 7 bases. Trimming removed 5 bases from V and 2 bases from J; junction bases left unmatched: 5. The CDR3 length is 14 residues. Germline CDR1 is SGHAT and CDR2 is FQDESV (reference sequence). The CDR3, as DNA: TGTGCCAGCAGCCCGTGGACAGGTCAAGAGACCCAGTACTTC. This gives the protein CASSPWTGQETQYF.

V gene TRBV6-1 combines with J gene TRBJ2-3; D might be TRBD2 (7 bases). The CDR3 spans 17 residues. Looked up from germline, CDR1 is MNHNS and CDR2 is SASEGT. V gave up 3 bases and J gave up 5 bases, with 21 bases separating them. CDR3 nucleotide sequence: TGTGCCAGCAGTGATTGGGGTGGGGGGGCCAATAAAGATACGCAGTATTTT. Translating it yields CASSDWGGGANKDTQYF.

The genes are TRBV28 and TRBJ2-7; D uncertain. The CDR3 sequence is 11 residues long. The ends were cut back, 3 bases at V and 3 bases at J, with 3 bases in the middle. The germline gives CDR1 MDHEN, CDR2 SYDVKM. In DNA, the CDR3 is TGTGCCAGCAGTTTCTACTACGAGCAGTACTTC. It is translated as CASSFYYEQYF.

J is TRBJ2-7 and V is TRBV5-4; 8 bases fit TRBD1. Germline CDR1 SGHNT, CDR2 YYREEE (reference sequence). The J segment lost 4 bases and the V segment lost 4 bases, leaving 4 bases of the junction unmatched. There are 13 residues in the CDR3. The CDR3 loop reads CASSRQGMYEQYF. Here the CDR3 DNA reads TGTGCCAGCAGCCGACAGGGGATGTACGAGCAGTACTTC.

The chain joins TRBV2 to TRBJ1-1, with a tentative D call TRBD1 (5 bases). The germline V gene encodes CDR1 SNHLY and CDR2 FYNNEI. This CDR3 has 14 amino acids. V lost 2 bases and J lost 5, with 12 bases in between. This CDR3 reads CASSERGRGTEAFF. The DNA for the CDR3 is TGTGCCAGCAGTGAAAGGGGAAGGGGAACTGAAGCTTTCTTT.

This rearrangement joins TRBV11-2 to TRBJ2-2, with D tentatively TRBD2 (7 bases). The germline CDR1 and CDR2 sequences are SGHAT and FQNNGV. V dropped 1 base and J dropped 1 base, with 13 bases sitting between them. There are 17 residues in the CDR3. The CDR3, as DNA: TGTGCCAGCAGCTTAGGTCGGGGGGCGCTGAACACCGGGGAGCTGTTTTTT. Translation gives CASSLGRGALNTGELFF.

V usage is TRBV6-5 and J usage is TRBJ1-4, with D possibly being TRBD1 (5 bases). The CDR3 has 14 amino acids. The V end lost 0 bases, the J end lost 8 bases, and 10 bases lay between the germline ends. The germline CDR1 and CDR2 sequences are MNHEY and SVGAGI. The CDR3 nucleotides are TGTGCCAGCAGTTACTCCCGACAGTCCGAAAAACTGTTTTTT. Translation gives CASSYSRQSEKLFF.

The V gene is TRBV7-2, the J gene TRBJ2-3; TRBD1 is a possible D gene (6 bases). V lost 1 base and J 4 bases, leaving 15 bases between the germline ends. In germline, CDR1 is SGHTA, CDR2 FQGNSA. The CDR3 covers 16 residues. CDR3 coding DNA: TGTGCCAGCAGCTTAGGTGGGGGCCGGTTTTCAGATACGCAGTATTTT. It yields the protein CASSLGGGRFSDTQYF.

The chain's CDR3 is CASSYALQGKTAFF. In DNA form, the CDR3 reads TGTGCCAGCAGCTATGCCCTACAGGGGAAAACAGCTTTCTTT. The chain employs TRBV2 and TRBJ1-1; 7 nucleotides match TRBD1. The CDR3 sequence is 14 residues long. CDR1 and CDR2 (germline): SNHLY, FYNNEI. V trimming: 6 bases; J trimming: 10 bases; junction bases outside the gene matches: 14.

This chain uses TRBV3-1 (or the pseudogene TRBV3-2) with TRBJ2-2; 7 bases fit TRBD2. Trimming took 3 bases from V and 5 from J; bases not matched to a gene: 6. CDR3 length: 15 amino acids. Germline assignment: CDR1 LGHDT and CDR2 YNNKEL (reference sequence). The CDR3 DNA sequence: TGTGCCAGCAGCCATCGGGGGGTGAGGACCGGGGAGCTGTTTTTT. Protein product: CASSHRGVRTGELFF.

The rearrangement links TRBV19 to TRBJ2-3; TRBD1 might be the D (6 bases). The CDR3 has 12 amino acids. The V and J ends lost 6 bases and 10 bases respectively, with 14 bases between them. Per the germline V gene, CDR1 is LNHDA and CDR2 is SQIVND (reference sequence). CDR3 region: CASSSDRLSQYF. Written as DNA, the CDR3 is TGTGCCAGTAGCTCCGACAGGCTATCGCAGTATTTT.

In its sample, this clone was seen a few times. CDR3 protein: CASSSSAGGHNEQFF. For the CDR3, the DNA is TGTGCCAGCAGCTCGTCAGCGGGGGGGCACAATGAGCAGTTCTTC. This chain joins TRBV5-8 and TRBJ2-1, with 10 bases lining up with TRBD2. The CDR3 consists of 15 residues. CDR1 SGHTS and CDR2 YDEGEE come from the germline V gene. Trimming cost V 3 bases and J 5 bases; bases outside gene matches: 5.

The chain has TRBV7-9 and TRBJ1-3; D gene uncertain. CDR3 length: 14 amino acids. Trimming left V 1 base short and J 3 bases short, with 7 bases between. Germline CDR1 and CDR2: SEHNR and FQNEAQ (reference sequence). The CDR3 nucleotides are TGTGCCAGCAGCTTAGACATGTTTGGAAACACCATATATTTT. This codes for CASSLDMFGNTIYF.

The CDR3: CASSSGWANTEAFF. CDR3 bases: TGTGCCAGCAGTTCAGGGTGGGCGAACACTGAAGCTTTCTTT. The chain employs TRBV6-1 and TRBJ1-1, with D possibly being TRBD1 (5 bases). Germline V gives CDR1 MNHNS, CDR2 SASEGT. The CDR3 runs to 14 residues. Trimming stripped 5 bases from V and 1 base from J, with 11 bases between.

The chain carries TRBV28 and TRBJ2-2; 9 positions agree with TRBD2. The CDR3 length is 15 residues. The trim removed 6 bases at V and 2 bases at J, leaving 4 bases unmatched. Germline V gives CDR1 MDHEN, CDR2 SYDVKM. The CDR3 reads CASRVGTSNTGELFF. CDR3 nucleotides: TGTGCCAGCAGAGTTGGGACTAGCAACACCGGGGAGCTGTTTTTT.

The rearrangement links TRBV24-1 to TRBJ2-7; 7 nucleotides align to TRBD1. After removal of 7 bases from V and 2 bases from J, the junction contained 13 bases not matched to a gene. The CDR3 is made up of 16 amino acids. Germline assignment: CDR1 KGHDR and CDR2 SFDVKD. CDR3 nucleotides: TGTGCCACCAGGACCAGACAGGGAAGTACTACCTACGAGCAGTACTTC. This encodes CATRTRQGSTTYEQYF.

The table lists this clone with a count of one. Other DNA sequences from this sample encode an identical CDR3 as well. Here the CDR3 reads CASSILGPTGELFF. Here the CDR3 DNA reads TGTGCCAGCAGCATACTAGGCCCGACTGGGGAGCTGTTTTTT. The chain employs TRBV13 and TRBJ2-2; D perhaps matches TRBD2 (5 bases). CDR1 is PRHDT, CDR2 FYEKMQ, per germline (reference sequence). Between the trimmed V and J ends, which lost 5 bases and 8 bases, there was a span of 15 bases. The CDR3 length is 14 residues. The whole variable domain, remainder taken from reference TRBV13 and TRBJ2-2, is AAGVIQSPRHLIKEKRETATLKCYPIPRHDTVYWYQQGPGQDPQFLISFYEKMQSDKGSIPDRFSAQQFSDYHSELNMSSLELGDSALYFCASSILGPTGELFFGEGSRLTVL.

V usage is TRBV5-1 and J usage is TRBJ1-6; D not resolved. V lost 0 bases and J lost 7, with 14 bases in between. The CDR3 totals 16 residues. CDR1 and CDR2 (germline): SGHRS, YFSETQ. CDR3: CASSLASGTGNSPLHF. DNA of the CDR3: TGCGCCAGCAGCTTGGCCTCGGGAACGGGCAATTCACCCCTCCACTTT.

The V gene is TRBV11-2, the J gene TRBJ1-1, with a possible D match to TRBD1 (6 bases). Germline V gene sequence: CDR1 SGHAT, CDR2 FQNNGV. This CDR3 has 13 residues. V lost 5 bases and J lost 5, with 12 bases in between. The CDR3 spells CASSEGGWTEAFF. CDR3 bases: TGTGCCAGCAGCGAAGGGGGTTGGACTGAAGCTTTCTTT.

The CDR3 coding sequence is TGTGCCAGCAGTGCGCCCCAGACAGGGACTGGAAACACCATATATTTT. It encodes CASSAPQTGTGNTIYF. The chain carries TRBV6-1 and TRBJ1-3; the match to TRBD1 covers 7 bases. J gave up 2 bases and V 4 bases, and 8 bases lay outside the gene matches. The CDR3 has 16 residues. Germline-derived CDR1 and CDR2 are MNHNS and SASEGT.

The chain couples TRBV5-1 to TRBJ2-3; maybe TRBD1 (6 bases). V lost 4 bases to trimming and J lost 1 base, with 13 bases between them. CDR1 is SGHRS, CDR2 YFSETQ, per germline. The CDR3 has 15 residues. The DNA of the CDR3 is TGCGCCAGCAGCGCGCAGGGGATTGGCACAGATACGCAGTATTTT. Amino acid sequence: CASSAQGIGTDTQYF.